One and the same sample provided the 30 T cell receptor beta chains below, sequenced in a study of T-cell reconstitution after alpha-beta-depleted transplantation in children. Unique molecular identifiers were used to barcode this TCRbeta library. TCRdb re-derived calls from the PCR reads in MiXCR, one entry per CDR3 protein. The repertoire holds about 980,000 distinct CDR3 sequences, with about 31% as singletons. Sequenced material: PBMCs, mostly from graft donor cells, taken 360 days after TCRalphabeta/CD19-depleted stem cell transplant. The receptors were gathered from a boy younger than two who had a stem cell transplant for SCID, so the T cells may come from the graft donor.

This chain joins TRBV19 and TRBJ1-4; 7 positions match TRBD1. Germline V gives CDR1 LNHDA, CDR2 SQIVND (reference sequence). The ends lost 4 bases at V and 8 bases at J; junction bases unmatched: 7. The CDR3 length is 14 residues. CDR3 protein: CASSTTGDREKLFF. CDR3 bases: TGTGCCAGTAGTACCACAGGGGACCGCGAAAAACTGTTTTTT.

There are a few counts of this clonotype. V and J are TRBV20-1 and TRBJ2-1; D possibly corresponds to TRBD2 (6 bases). This CDR3 comprises 14 residues. Trimming pared 2 bases from V and 3 bases from J, leaving 11 bases between. Germline V gene sequence: CDR1 DFQATT, CDR2 SNEGSKA (reference sequence). The CDR3 DNA reads TGCAGTGCTAGACGACTAGGGCGCTACAATGAGCAGTTCTTC. Its translation is CSARRLGRYNEQFF.

V and J are TRBV6-1 and TRBJ2-2; 8 bases are shared with TRBD1. With 5 bases clipped from V and 6 bases from J, the junction kept 8 bases outside the gene matches. CDR3 length: 15 residues. CDR1 MNHNS and CDR2 SASEGT come from the germline V gene. CDR3 amino acids: CASSLGQVPPGELFF. The CDR3 coding sequence is TGTGCCAGCAGTCTGGGACAGGTTCCCCCCGGGGAGCTGTTTTTT.

This clonotype was seen only a few times. V gene TRBV10-3 combines with J gene TRBJ2-7; no clear D. This CDR3 spans 13 amino acids. V dropped 6 bases and J dropped 1 base, with 10 bases sitting between them. Looked up from germline, CDR1 is ENHRY and CDR2 is SYGVKD. The CDR3 spells CAIRTEASYEQYF. In DNA form, the CDR3 reads TGTGCCATCAGGACGGAAGCGTCCTACGAGCAGTACTTC.

The chain links TRBV5-1 to TRBJ2-7; TRBD1 agrees at 7 bases. The length of the CDR3 is 17 residues. Germline assignment: CDR1 SGHRS and CDR2 YFSETQ. With V trimmed by 4 bases and J by 9 bases, 22 bases remained unmatched. CDR3 nucleotide sequence: TGCGCCAGCAGCCTGGAATTAGGCAGGGGGATCCCCAGGAGGCAGTACTTC. It specifies CASSLELGRGIPRRQYF. Supplemented by reference TRBV5-1 and TRBJ2-7, the full variable domain reads KAGVTQTPRYLIKTRGQQVTLSCSPISGHRSVSWYQQTPGQGLQFLFEYFSETQRNKGNFPGRFSGRQFSNSRSEMNVSTLELGDSALYLCASSLELGRGIPRRQYFGPGTRLTVT.

This clonotype was counted between two and nine times. The chain joins TRBV5-1 to TRBJ1-3, with D perhaps TRBD1 (5 bases). Trimming removed 2 bases from V and 0 bases from J, with 15 bases in between. CDR1 and CDR2 from the germline V gene are SGHRS and YFSETQ. The CDR3 loop spans 17 amino acids. This chain's CDR3 is CASSFDSPSLSGNTIYF. The CDR3 coding sequence is TGCGCCAGCAGCTTTGACAGTCCGTCGCTCTCTGGAAACACCATATATTTT.

The sample holds many counts of this clonotype. The chain recombines TRBV6-6 with TRBJ2-7; D unresolved. CDR1 is MNHNY, CDR2 SVGAGI, per germline (reference sequence). Trimming shortened V by 7 bases and J by 3 bases, and 13 bases separated the two germline ends. The CDR3 sequence is 13 residues long. In nucleotides, the CDR3 is TGTGCCAGCACTAGGCAGTCTGGCTACGAGCAGTACTTC. Its translation: CASTRQSGYEQYF.

The rearrangement joins TRBV7-9 to TRBJ2-7; tentative D call: TRBD2 (6 bases). Germline V gene sequence: CDR1 SEHNR, CDR2 FQNEAQ (reference sequence). Trimming removed 5 bases from V and 4 bases from J, with 15 bases in between. The length of the CDR3 is 14 residues. CDR3: CASSLEEGYYEQYF. CDR3 nucleotides: TGTGCCAGCAGCCTCGAGGAGGGATATTACGAGCAGTACTTC.

J is TRBJ1-1 and V is TRBV28; no reliable D call. Trimming left V 2 bases short and J 2 bases short, with 9 bases between. CDR1 is MDHEN and CDR2 is SYDVKM in the germline V gene. The CDR3 runs 14 residues. Here the CDR3 reads CASSLGNPNTEAFF. The CDR3 nucleotides read TGTGCCAGCAGTTTAGGGAACCCCAACACTGAAGCTTTCTTT.

CDR3 bases: TGTGCCAGCTCCTCTAGCGGGGGGCTCACAGATACGCAGTATTTT. It yields the protein CASSSSGGLTDTQYF. The chain combines TRBV3-1 with TRBJ2-3; the match to TRBD2 covers 11 bases. V lost 8 bases and J lost 2; bases outside the gene matches: 6. Germline CDR1 is LGHDT and CDR2 is YNNKEL (reference sequence). The CDR3 has 15 amino acids.

Only a few counts were recorded for this clonotype. The rearrangement joins TRBV14 to TRBJ2-3; tentatively, D is TRBD2 (5 bases). Trimming pared 0 bases from V and 2 bases from J, leaving 9 bases between. CDR1 and CDR2 (germline): SGHDN, FVKESK. CDR3 length: 15 residues. CDR3 region: CASSQDDYITDTQYF. CDR3 DNA: TGTGCCAGCAGCCAAGATGACTATATCACAGATACGCAGTATTTT.

This clonotype came up a few times. The CDR3 DNA follows: TGTGCCAGCAGTAAGGGACAGATCCAAGAGACCCAGTACTTC. Its translation is CASSKGQIQETQYF. J is TRBJ2-5 and V is TRBV6-2 or TRBV6-3, with 7 bases that match TRBD1. After removal of 5 bases from V and 1 base from J, the junction contained 4 bases not matched to a gene. The germline gives CDR1 MNHEY, CDR2 SVGEGT. This CDR3 is built from 14 residues.

This chain connects TRBV10-3 to TRBJ2-7, with D perhaps matching TRBD1 (6 bases). Germline V lookup: CDR1 ENHRY, CDR2 SYGVKD. V lost 0 bases and J 2 bases, leaving 11 bases between the germline ends. CDR3 length: 15 amino acids. CDR3 sequence reads: CAISESGAFTYEQYF. DNA for the CDR3: TGTGCCATCAGTGAGTCGGGGGCTTTCACCTACGAGCAGTACTTC.

The chain employs TRBV27 and TRBJ1-1; perhaps TRBD1 as D (5 bases). This CDR3 is built from 15 residues. Per germline, CDR1 MNHEY and CDR2 SMNVEV (reference sequence). Trimming shortened V by 4 bases and J by 8 bases, and 20 bases separated the two germline ends. CDR3 bases: TGTGCCAGCAGTTCCGCAGGGAGGATGGGGCAAGAAGCTTTCTTT. Its translation: CASSSAGRMGQEAFF.

Note on this clonotype: One end of the junction is discordant with germline, which a read error may explain. The CDR3 region is CASKWSSSYNEEFF. DNA for the CDR3: TGTGCCAGCAAGTGGTCCAGCTCCTACAATGAGGAGTTCTTC. The rearrangement uses TRBV6-1 and TRBJ2-1; D uncertain. In germline, CDR1 is MNHNS, CDR2 SASEGT. The CDR3 sequence is 14 residues long.

This clonotype was counted once. The rearrangement uses TRBV28 and TRBJ1-2; tentatively, D is TRBD1 (5 bases). The V gene lost 8 bases and the J gene lost 3 bases, with 16 bases spanning the gap. Germline V gene lookup returns CDR1 MDHEN and CDR2 SYDVKM. CDR3 length: 14 residues. CDR3 nucleotide sequence: TGTGCCAGCGGCCGGGGGGGTCCCCACTATGGCTACACCTTC. It is translated as CASGRGGPHYGYTF.

This clonotype was detected a few times. The gene calls are TRBV6-5 and TRBJ1-1, with 7 bases fitting TRBD1. Trimming cost V 5 bases and J 6 bases; bases outside gene matches: 6. Per the germline V gene, CDR1 is MNHEY and CDR2 is SVGAGI. CDR3 length equals 13 residues. The CDR3 sequence: CASSTRQGAEAFF. In DNA, the CDR3 is TGTGCCAGCAGTACACGACAGGGAGCTGAAGCTTTCTTT.

There are a few counts of this clonotype. This chain links TRBV28 with TRBJ2-1; TRBD1 matches at 7 bases. This CDR3 spans 16 amino acids. Germline CDR1 MDHEN, CDR2 SYDVKM. J lost 2 bases, V lost 6 bases, and 10 bases had no gene match. CDR3: CASRQTQGQTYNEQFF. CDR3 sequence (DNA): TGTGCCAGCAGGCAGACACAGGGGCAAACCTACAATGAGCAGTTCTTC. Complete variable domain (other parts from reference TRBV28 and TRBJ2-1): DVKVTQSSRYLVKRTGEKVFLECVQDMDHENMFWYRQDPGLGLRLIYFSYDVKMKEKGDIPEGYSVSREKKERFSLILESASTNQTSMYLCASRQTQGQTYNEQFFGPGTRLTVL.

The chain employs TRBV18 and TRBJ2-1, with TRBD1 matching over 10 bases. With V trimmed by 7 bases and J by 4 bases, 10 bases remained unmatched. The CDR3 sequence is 16 residues long. Germline CDR1 is KGHSH and CDR2 is LQKENI. CDR3 nucleotide sequence: TGTGCCAGCTATACCGACAGGGGGCGATTTTACAATGAGCAGTTCTTC. Translating gives CASYTDRGRFYNEQFF.

This clonotype was counted between two and nine times. The chain combines TRBV5-4 with TRBJ2-1; D is unclear. Per the germline V gene, CDR1 is SGHNT and CDR2 is YYREEE (reference sequence). V gave up 4 bases and J gave up 8 bases, with 16 bases separating them. The CDR3 length is 14 residues. The CDR3: CASSPDPSYHEQFF. CDR3 nucleotides: TGTGCCAGCAGCCCTGACCCCAGTTACCATGAGCAGTTCTTC.

This clonotype has more than one count but fewer than ten. CDR3 coding DNA: TGCGCCAGCAGCTGGCCGTCGCGGGGTGGAGATACGCAGTATTTT. Amino acids: CASSWPSRGGDTQYF. J is TRBJ2-3 and V is TRBV5-1; the D gene is possibly TRBD2 (6 bases). Germline V gene lookup returns CDR1 SGHRS and CDR2 YFSETQ. The CDR3 has 15 amino acids. Trimming pared 3 bases from V and 5 bases from J, leaving 16 bases between. The whole variable domain, remainder taken from reference TRBV5-1 and TRBJ2-3, is KAGVTQTPRYLIKTRGQQVTLSCSPISGHRSVSWYQQTPGQGLQFLFEYFSETQRNKGNFPGRFSGRQFSNSRSEMNVSTLELGDSALYLCASSWPSRGGDTQYFGPGTRLTVL.

CDR3 region: CASSSQTPNTEAFF. CDR3 DNA: TGTGCCAGCAGTTCCCAAACACCGAACACTGAAGCTTTCTTT. J is TRBJ1-1 and V is TRBV27; D is undetermined. V was cut by 4 bases and J by 1 base, with 10 bases left in between. CDR1 and CDR2 from the germline V gene are MNHEY and SMNVEV (reference sequence). This CDR3 contains 14 residues.

This chain joins TRBV5-4 and TRBJ1-2, with a tentative D call TRBD1 (6 bases). Trimming shortened V by 3 bases and J by 6 bases, and 18 bases separated the two germline ends. This CDR3 comprises 15 residues. CDR1 SGHNT and CDR2 YYREEE come from the germline V gene (reference sequence). This CDR3 is CASSSRDEGVDGYTF. In DNA form, the CDR3 reads TGTGCCAGCAGCTCGAGGGACGAGGGGGTGGATGGCTACACCTTC.

The chain employs TRBV11-3 and TRBJ2-3; 9 positions match TRBD1. Germline V CDR1 and CDR2: SGHNT, YENEEA. V was clipped by 1 base and J by 3 bases; unmatched bases: 8. This CDR3 region has 17 residues. The CDR3 DNA sequence: TGTGCCAGCAGCTTAGGGGACAGGGCATTACAAACAGATACGCAGTATTTT. Translating it yields CASSLGDRALQTDTQYF.

The chain carries TRBV4-3 and TRBJ2-3; 8 nucleotides line up with TRBD2. Germline trimming cut 1 base from V and 8 bases from J; bases unmatched to any gene: 14. Germline assignment: CDR1 LGHNA and CDR2 YSLEER. CDR3 size: 17 residues. The CDR3 DNA reads TGCGCCAGCAGCCAAGTCCCACGGGGGGGCCGCTATGGTACGCAGTATTTT. Translating it yields CASSQVPRGGRYGTQYF.

A single count supports this clonotype. This sequence joins TRBV29-1 and TRBJ2-7; D possibly corresponds to TRBD1 (5 bases). V gave up 0 bases and J gave up 7 bases, with 10 bases separating them. Germline V CDR1 and CDR2: SQVTM, ANQGSEA. The CDR3 runs to 12 residues. The CDR3 protein is CSVEEGPREQYF. As DNA, the CDR3 is TGCAGCGTTGAAGAGGGGCCTAGGGAGCAGTACTTC.

This clonotype was seen a few times. The CDR3 DNA is TGTGCCAGCAGCCTGTGGACAGGGGGATACGAGCAGTACTTC. Translation: CASSLWTGGYEQYF. The chain uses TRBV12-3 or TRBV12-4 and TRBJ2-7; TRBD1 agrees at 10 bases. The CDR3 is made up of 14 amino acids. V was clipped by 6 bases and J by 4 bases; unmatched bases: 6.

J is TRBJ2-3 and V is TRBV5-6, with D perhaps matching TRBD1 (6 bases). Germline CDR1 and CDR2: SGHDT and YYEEEE. The CDR3 covers 15 residues. Trimming took off 1 base at V and 3 bases at J, with 12 bases between the two ends. The CDR3 nucleotides read TGTGCCAGCAGCTTGTCGCACAGGGCTACAGATACGCAGTATTTT. Encoded protein: CASSLSHRATDTQYF. Full variable domain (outside the CDR3, taken from reference TRBV5-6 and TRBJ2-3): DAGVTQSPTHLIKTRGQQVTLRCSPKSGHDTVSWYQQALGQGPQFIFQYYEEEERQRGNFPDRFSGHQFPNYSSELNVNALLLGDSALYLCASSLSHRATDTQYFGPGTRLTVL.

This clonotype was seen only a few times. The chain employs TRBV5-6 and TRBJ2-7, with a possible D match to TRBD2 (5 bases). V lost 4 bases to trimming and J lost 3 bases, with 14 bases between them. Germline CDR1 and CDR2: SGHDT and YYEEEE. The CDR3 extends over 14 amino acids. The CDR3 loop is CASSTRGRNYEQYF. In nucleotides, the CDR3 is TGTGCCAGCAGCACCCGAGGGCGCAACTACGAGCAGTACTTC.

This clonotype appeared many times. This sequence joins TRBV27 and TRBJ1-1; no clear D. CDR3 length: 13 residues. Germline CDR1 and CDR2: MNHEY and SMNVEV (reference sequence). The V and J ends lost 4 bases and 0 bases respectively, with 6 bases between them. The chain's CDR3 is CASSWQMNTEAFF. The CDR3 bases are TGTGCCAGCAGTTGGCAGATGAACACTGAAGCTTTCTTT.